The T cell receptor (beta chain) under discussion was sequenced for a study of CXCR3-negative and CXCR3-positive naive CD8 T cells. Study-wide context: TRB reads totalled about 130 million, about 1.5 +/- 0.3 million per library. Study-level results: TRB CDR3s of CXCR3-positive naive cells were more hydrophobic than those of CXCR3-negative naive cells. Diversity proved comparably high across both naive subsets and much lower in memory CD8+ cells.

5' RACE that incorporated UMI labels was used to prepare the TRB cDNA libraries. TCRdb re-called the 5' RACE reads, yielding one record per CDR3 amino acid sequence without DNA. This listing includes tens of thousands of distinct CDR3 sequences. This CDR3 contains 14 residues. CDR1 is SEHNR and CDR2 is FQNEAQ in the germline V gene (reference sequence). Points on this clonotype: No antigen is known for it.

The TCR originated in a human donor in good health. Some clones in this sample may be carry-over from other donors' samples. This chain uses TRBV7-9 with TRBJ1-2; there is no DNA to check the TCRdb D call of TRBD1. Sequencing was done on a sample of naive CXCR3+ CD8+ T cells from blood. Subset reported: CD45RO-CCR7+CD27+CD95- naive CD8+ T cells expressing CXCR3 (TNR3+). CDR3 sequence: CASSPSTGIYGYTF.